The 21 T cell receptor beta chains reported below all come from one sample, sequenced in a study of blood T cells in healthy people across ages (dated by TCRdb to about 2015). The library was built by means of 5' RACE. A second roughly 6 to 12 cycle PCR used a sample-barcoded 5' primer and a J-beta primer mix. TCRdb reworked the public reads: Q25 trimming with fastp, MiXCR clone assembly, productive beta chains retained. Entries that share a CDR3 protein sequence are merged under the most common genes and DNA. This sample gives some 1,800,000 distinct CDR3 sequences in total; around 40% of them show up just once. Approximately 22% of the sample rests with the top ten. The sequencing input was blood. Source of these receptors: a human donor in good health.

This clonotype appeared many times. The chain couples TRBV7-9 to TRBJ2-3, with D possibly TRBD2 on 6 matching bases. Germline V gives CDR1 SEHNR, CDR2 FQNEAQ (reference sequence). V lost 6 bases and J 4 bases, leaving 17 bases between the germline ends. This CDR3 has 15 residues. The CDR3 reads CASRDSGLTADTQYF. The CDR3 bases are TGTGCCAGCAGGGACTCGGGACTCACGGCAGATACGCAGTATTTT. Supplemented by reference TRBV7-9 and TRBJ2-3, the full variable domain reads DTGVSQNPRHKITKRGQNVTFRCDPISEHNRLYWYRQTLGQGPEFLTYFQNEAQLEKSRLLSDRFSAERPKGSFSTLEIQRTEQGDSAMYLCASRDSGLTADTQYFGPGTRLTVL.

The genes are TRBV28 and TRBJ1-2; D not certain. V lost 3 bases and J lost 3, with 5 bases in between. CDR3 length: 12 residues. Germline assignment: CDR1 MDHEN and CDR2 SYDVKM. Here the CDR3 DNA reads TGTGCCAGCAGTTTTATGCACTATGGCTACACCTTC. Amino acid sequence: CASSFMHYGYTF.

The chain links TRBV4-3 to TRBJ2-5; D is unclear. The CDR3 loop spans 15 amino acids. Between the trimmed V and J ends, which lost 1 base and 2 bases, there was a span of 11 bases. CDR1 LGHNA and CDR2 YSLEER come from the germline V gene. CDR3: CASSQVLDIQETQYF. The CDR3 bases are TGCGCCAGCAGCCAAGTTCTTGACATACAAGAGACCCAGTACTTC.

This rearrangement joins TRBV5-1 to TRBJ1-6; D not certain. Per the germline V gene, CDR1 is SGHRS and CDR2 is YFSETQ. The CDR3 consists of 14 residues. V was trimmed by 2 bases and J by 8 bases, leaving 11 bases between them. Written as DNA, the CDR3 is TGCGCCAGCAGCTTTATAACACAAGATTCACCCCTCCACTTT. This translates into CASSFITQDSPLHF.

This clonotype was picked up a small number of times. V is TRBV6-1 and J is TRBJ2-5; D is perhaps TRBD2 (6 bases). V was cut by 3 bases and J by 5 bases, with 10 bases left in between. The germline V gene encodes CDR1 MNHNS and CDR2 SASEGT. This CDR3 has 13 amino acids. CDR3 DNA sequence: TGTGCCAGCAGTGATTCAGGGAGGGAGACCCAGTACTTC. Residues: CASSDSGRETQYF.

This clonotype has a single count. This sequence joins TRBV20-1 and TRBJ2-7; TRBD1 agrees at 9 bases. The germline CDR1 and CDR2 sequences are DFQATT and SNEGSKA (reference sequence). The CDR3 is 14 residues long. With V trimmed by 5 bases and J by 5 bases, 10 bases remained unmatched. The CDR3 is CSAVPLQGAHEQYF. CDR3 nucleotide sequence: TGCAGTGCTGTACCTCTACAGGGGGCCCACGAGCAGTACTTC.

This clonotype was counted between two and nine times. CDR3 residues: CSARDYRDTYEQYF. CDR3 sequence (DNA): TGCAGTGCTAGAGATTACAGGGATACCTACGAGCAGTACTTC. The gene calls are TRBV20-1 and TRBJ2-7; D perhaps matches TRBD1 (6 bases). Germline V lookup: CDR1 DFQATT, CDR2 SNEGSKA (reference sequence). The CDR3 runs 14 residues. Trimming removed 0 bases at V and 2 bases at J, with 11 bases between.

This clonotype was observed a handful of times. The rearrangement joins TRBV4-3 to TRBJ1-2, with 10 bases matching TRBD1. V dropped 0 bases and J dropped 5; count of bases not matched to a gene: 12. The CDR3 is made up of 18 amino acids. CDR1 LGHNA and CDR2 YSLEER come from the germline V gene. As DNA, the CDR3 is TGCGCCAGCAGCCAAGATCGGCCGGACAGGGGGTTTGCGTATGGCTACACCTTC. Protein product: CASSQDRPDRGFAYGYTF.

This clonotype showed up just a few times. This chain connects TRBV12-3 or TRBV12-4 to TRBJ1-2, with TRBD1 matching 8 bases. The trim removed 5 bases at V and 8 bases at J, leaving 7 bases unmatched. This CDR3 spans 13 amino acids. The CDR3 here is CASSTGQAGGYTF. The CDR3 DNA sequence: TGTGCCAGCAGTACGGGACAGGCTGGCGGCTACACCTTC.

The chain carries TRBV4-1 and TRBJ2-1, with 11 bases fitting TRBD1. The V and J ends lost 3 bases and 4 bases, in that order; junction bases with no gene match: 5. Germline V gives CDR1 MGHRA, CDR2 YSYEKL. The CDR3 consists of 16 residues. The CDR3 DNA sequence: TGCGCCAGCAGCCAGGACAGGGGGCGGGGGTACAATGAGCAGTTCTTC. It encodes CASSQDRGRGYNEQFF.

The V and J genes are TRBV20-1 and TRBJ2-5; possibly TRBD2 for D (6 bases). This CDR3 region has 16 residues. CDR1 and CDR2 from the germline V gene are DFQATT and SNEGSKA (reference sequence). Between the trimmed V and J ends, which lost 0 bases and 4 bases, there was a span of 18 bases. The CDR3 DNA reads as TGCAGTGCTAGAGAAGAGCGGAGGGCTACCAGAGAGACCCAGTACTTC. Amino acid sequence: CSAREERRATRETQYF.

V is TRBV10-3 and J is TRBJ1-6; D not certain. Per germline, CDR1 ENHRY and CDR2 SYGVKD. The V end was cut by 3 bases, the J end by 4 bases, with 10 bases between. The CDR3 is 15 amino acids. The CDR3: CAISDEPNYNSPLHF. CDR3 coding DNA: TGTGCCATCAGTGACGAGCCAAATTATAATTCACCCCTCCACTTT.

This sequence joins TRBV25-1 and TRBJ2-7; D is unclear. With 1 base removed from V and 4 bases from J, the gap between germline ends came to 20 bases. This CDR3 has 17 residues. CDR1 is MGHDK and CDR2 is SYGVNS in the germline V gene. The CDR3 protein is CASSELGMSSSRYEQYF. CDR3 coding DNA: TGTGCCAGCAGTGAATTGGGCATGAGCAGCTCACGTTACGAGCAGTACTTC.

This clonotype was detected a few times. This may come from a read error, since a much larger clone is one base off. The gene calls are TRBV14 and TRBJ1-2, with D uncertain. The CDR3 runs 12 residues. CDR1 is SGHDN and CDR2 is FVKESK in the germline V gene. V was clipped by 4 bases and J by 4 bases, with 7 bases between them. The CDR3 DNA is TGTGCCAGCAGCCGGAACAGCTATGGCTACACCTTC. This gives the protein CASSRNSYGYTF.

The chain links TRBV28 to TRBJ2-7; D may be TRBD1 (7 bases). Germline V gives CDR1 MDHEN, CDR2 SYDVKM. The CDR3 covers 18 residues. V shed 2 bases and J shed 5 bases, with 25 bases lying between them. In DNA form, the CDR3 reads TGTGCCAGCAGTTTAATCGGGCAAACAGGGGAGGTCCACGACGAGCAGTACTTC. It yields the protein CASSLIGQTGEVHDEQYF.

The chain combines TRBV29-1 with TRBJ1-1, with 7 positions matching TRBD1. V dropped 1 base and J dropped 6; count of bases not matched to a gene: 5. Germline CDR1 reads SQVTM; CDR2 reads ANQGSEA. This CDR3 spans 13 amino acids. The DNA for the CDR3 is TGCAGCGTTGAAGGGACAGGAGCCCCTGAAGCTTTCTTT. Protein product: CSVEGTGAPEAFF.

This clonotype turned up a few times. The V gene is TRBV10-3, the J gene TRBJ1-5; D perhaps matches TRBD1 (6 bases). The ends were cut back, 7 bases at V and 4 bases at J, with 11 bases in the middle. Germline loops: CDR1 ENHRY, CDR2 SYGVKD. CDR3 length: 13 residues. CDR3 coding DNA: TGTGCCATCATCGAGGACAGTAATCAGCCCCAGCATTTT. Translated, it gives CAIIEDSNQPQHF.

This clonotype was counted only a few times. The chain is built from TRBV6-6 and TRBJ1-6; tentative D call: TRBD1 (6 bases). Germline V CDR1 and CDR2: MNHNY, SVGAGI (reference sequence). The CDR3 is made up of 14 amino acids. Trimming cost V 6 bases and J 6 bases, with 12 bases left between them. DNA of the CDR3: TGTGCCAGCAGGCGGGGGCTTGGTAATTCACCCCTCCACTTT. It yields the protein CASRRGLGNSPLHF.

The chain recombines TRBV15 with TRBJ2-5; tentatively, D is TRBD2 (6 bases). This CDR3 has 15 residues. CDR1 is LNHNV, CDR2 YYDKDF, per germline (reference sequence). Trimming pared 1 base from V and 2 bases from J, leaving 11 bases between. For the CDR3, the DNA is TGTGCCACCAGCAGAGGATACGGGGGACAAGAGACCCAGTACTTC. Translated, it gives CATSRGYGGQETQYF.

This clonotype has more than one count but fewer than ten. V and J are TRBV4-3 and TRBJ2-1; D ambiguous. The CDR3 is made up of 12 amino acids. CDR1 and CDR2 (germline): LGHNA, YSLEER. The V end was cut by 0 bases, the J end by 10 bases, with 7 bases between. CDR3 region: CASSQDTEEQFF. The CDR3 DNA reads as TGCGCCAGCAGCCAAGATACGGAGGAGCAGTTCTTC.

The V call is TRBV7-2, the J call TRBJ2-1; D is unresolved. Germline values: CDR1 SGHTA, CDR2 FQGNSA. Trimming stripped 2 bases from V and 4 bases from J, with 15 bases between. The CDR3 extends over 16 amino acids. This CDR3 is CASSLSRAGGYNEQFF. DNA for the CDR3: TGTGCCAGCAGCTTAAGTAGGGCTGGCGGATACAATGAGCAGTTCTTC. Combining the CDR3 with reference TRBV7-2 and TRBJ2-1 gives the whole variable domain GAGVSQSPSNKVTEKGKDVELRCDPISGHTALYWYRQSLGQGLEFLIYFQGNSAPDKSGLPSDRFSAERTGGSVSTLTIQRTQQEDSAVYLCASSLSRAGGYNEQFFGPGTRLTVL.